A single sample is the source of the 10 T cell receptor beta chains below, sequenced in a study of early T cells in non-severe SARS-CoV-2 infection. MiXCR, run by TCRdb on the 5' RACE reads, gives a single entry per CDR3 protein. The sample yields more than 45,000 distinct CDR3 sequences, 12% seen once. The specimen sequenced was whole blood. These receptors were obtained from an adult who was a healthcare worker with PCR-confirmed SARS-CoV-2 infection or an uninfected control (not recorded which).

The chain combines TRBV29-1 with TRBJ1-2; possible D gene TRBD1, 6 bases. CDR1 and CDR2 (germline): SQVTM, ANQGSEA. The length of the CDR3 is 12 residues. Between the trimmed V and J ends, which lost 7 bases and 2 bases, there was a span of 11 bases. CDR3 in DNA: TGCAGCGCTGGGGGCAGGAACTATGGCTACACCTTC. As protein: CSAGGRNYGYTF.

This clonotype came up a few times. The V and J genes are TRBV5-4 and TRBJ2-3; D is uncertain. This CDR3 contains 15 residues. The V end lost 4 bases, the J end lost 0 bases, and 12 bases lay between the germline ends. The V gene's germline CDR1 is SGHNT and CDR2 YYREEE (reference sequence). Written as DNA, the CDR3 is TGTGCCAGCAGCCCCGACATGCGGAGCACAGATACGCAGTATTTT. As protein: CASSPDMRSTDTQYF.

The sample holds a few counts of this clonotype. This chain links TRBV5-1 with TRBJ2-1; 8 bases align to TRBD2. The germline V gene has CDR1 SGHRS and CDR2 YFSETQ. Trimming at V came to 4 bases and at J to 8 bases, leaving 11 bases not matched to a gene. The CDR3 length is 15 residues. The DNA for the CDR3 is TGCGCCAGCAGCATAATGGCCGGGACTAGTTATGAGCAGTTCTTC. This sequence encodes CASSIMAGTSYEQFF.

In its sample, this clonotype was seen many times. The chain links TRBV20-1 to TRBJ2-7; 12 bases fit TRBD2. There are 14 residues in the CDR3. After removal of 1 base from V and 3 bases from J, the junction contained 1 base not matched to a gene. Germline lookup yields CDR1 DFQATT and CDR2 SNEGSKA (reference sequence). The CDR3 coding sequence is TGCAGTGCTAGAGGACTAGCGGGAGTCTACGAGCAGTACTTC. Residues: CSARGLAGVYEQYF.

This clonotype was picked up many times. Written as DNA, the CDR3 is TGTGCCAGCAGCTCCGGGACTAGCGGAGATACGCAGTATTTT. It translates to CASSSGTSGDTQYF. V and J are TRBV7-9 and TRBJ2-3; 11 bases are shared with TRBD2. This CDR3 region has 14 residues. V dropped 4 bases and J dropped 5; count of bases not matched to a gene: 2. Germline CDR1 and CDR2: SEHNR and FQNEAQ (reference sequence).

This chain joins TRBV7-2 and TRBJ2-7; D call uncertain. The CDR3 is made up of 14 amino acids. V lost 5 bases and J 11 bases, leaving 22 bases between the germline ends. Germline V gene sequence: CDR1 SGHTA, CDR2 FQGNSA. As DNA, the CDR3 is TGTGCCAGCAGCCCAGACTGGGGAAGCCCTGGGAAGTACTTC. Translated, it gives CASSPDWGSPGKYF.

This clonotype came up many times. V gene TRBV28 combines with J gene TRBJ2-1, with TRBD1 as a possible D gene (5 bases). Germline V lookup: CDR1 MDHEN, CDR2 SYDVKM. The V and J ends lost 8 bases and 0 bases respectively, with 14 bases between them. The CDR3 is made up of 15 amino acids. This CDR3 is CASSQGVLSYNEQFF. The CDR3 DNA is TGTGCCAGCTCCCAAGGGGTCCTCTCCTACAATGAGCAGTTCTTC. Full variable domain (remainder filled in from reference TRBV28 and TRBJ2-1): DVKVTQSSRYLVKRTGEKVFLECVQDMDHENMFWYRQDPGLGLRLIYFSYDVKMKEKGDIPEGYSVSREKKERFSLILESASTNQTSMYLCASSQGVLSYNEQFFGPGTRLTVL.

This clonotype appeared many times. The DNA for the CDR3 is TGTGCCAGCAGTCCCGGTAGCGGTCACACTGAAGCTTTCTTT. It codes for CASSPGSGHTEAFF. The chain joins TRBV28 to TRBJ1-1; D gene ambiguous. CDR1 MDHEN and CDR2 SYDVKM come from the germline V gene. V lost 5 bases and J lost 3, with 13 bases in between. The CDR3 runs 14 residues.

The chain couples TRBV13 to TRBJ2-7; 8 positions agree with TRBD2. CDR1 and CDR2 from the germline V gene are PRHDT and FYEKMQ (reference sequence). V lost 5 bases and J lost 5; bases outside the gene matches: 8. The CDR3 totals 14 residues. In DNA form, the CDR3 reads TGTGCCAGCAGCCTGAGCGGGAGTTCCCACGAGCAGTACTTC. It translates to CASSLSGSSHEQYF.

This clonotype was picked up a small number of times. The V gene is TRBV9, the J gene TRBJ1-3; 9 bases agree with TRBD1. CDR3 length: 15 residues. J was trimmed by 6 bases and V by 3 bases; bases with no gene match: 7. The germline CDR1 and CDR2 sequences are SGDLS and YYNGEE. CDR3 bases: TGTGCCAGCAGCGAAGGGGACAGGGTTGAAAACACCATATATTTT. Its translation: CASSEGDRVENTIYF.